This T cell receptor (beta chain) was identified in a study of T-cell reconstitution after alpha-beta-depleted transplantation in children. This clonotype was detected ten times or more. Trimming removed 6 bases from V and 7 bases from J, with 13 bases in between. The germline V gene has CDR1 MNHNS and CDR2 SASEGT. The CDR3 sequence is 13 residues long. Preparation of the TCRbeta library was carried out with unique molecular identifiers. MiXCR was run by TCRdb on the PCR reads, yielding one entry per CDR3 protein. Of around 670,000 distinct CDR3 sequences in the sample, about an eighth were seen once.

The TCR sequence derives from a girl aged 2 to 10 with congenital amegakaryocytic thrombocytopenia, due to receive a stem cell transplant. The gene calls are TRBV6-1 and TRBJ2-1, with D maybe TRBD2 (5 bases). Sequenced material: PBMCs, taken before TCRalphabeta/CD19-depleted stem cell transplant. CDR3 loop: CASSLSDWNEQFF. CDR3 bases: TGTGCCAGCAGCCTCTCGGACTGGAATGAGCAGTTCTTC.